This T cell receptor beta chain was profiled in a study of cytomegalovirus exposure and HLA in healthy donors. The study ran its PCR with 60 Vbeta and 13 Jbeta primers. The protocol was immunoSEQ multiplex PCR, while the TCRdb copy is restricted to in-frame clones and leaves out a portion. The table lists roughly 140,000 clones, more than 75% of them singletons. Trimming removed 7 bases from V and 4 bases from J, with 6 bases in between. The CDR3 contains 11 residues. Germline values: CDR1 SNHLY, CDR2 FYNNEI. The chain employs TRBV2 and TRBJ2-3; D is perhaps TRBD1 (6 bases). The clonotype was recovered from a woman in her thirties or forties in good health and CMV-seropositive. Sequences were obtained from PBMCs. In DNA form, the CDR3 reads TGTGCCAGCACAGGGGCAGATACGCAGTATTTT. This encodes CASTGADTQYF.